The sequence of this T cell receptor (beta chain) was determined in a study of identical twins (dated by TCRdb to the mid-2010s). Context from the whole study: To test whether fetal clonotypes persist, this study deep-sequenced TCR alpha and beta repertoires from monozygotic twins, from unrelated adults of various ages, and from cord blood. To rule out contamination, replicate twin experiments were performed at different times with different library preparation protocols. Overall results and qualifications from the work: Invariant T cells such as MAIT and iNKT could partly confound zero-insertion analyses, though diverse VJ usage argued against this for most clonotypes. The excess sharing between twins in beta out-of-frame sequences was weaker because fewer shared sequences reduced the signal-to-noise ratio. Conclusions relied on cross-sectional statistical analysis, since the same donors could not be followed over many years. Compared with coincidental sharing between unrelated individuals, an excess of low generation-probability sequences was observed among out-of-frame TCR alpha sequences shared between twins. Fewer insertions were carried by abundant cord blood beta clonotypes, a similar but weaker trend appeared in young adult naive repertoires, and no such trend appeared in memory repertoires. In monozygotic twins, out-of-frame TCR alpha sharing was systematically underestimated by recombination models, although the models agreed with sharing between unrelated individuals.

Every donor was a healthy Caucasian. Preparation of the library involved 5' RACE. Instrument on record: Illumina HiSeq 2000. A universal primer binding site was added through template switching, and the final cDNA carried a unique molecular identifier so that TCR cDNA molecules could be counted accurately. Specific primers in the conserved constant-segment region were used to synthesize first-strand cDNA for the TCR alpha and beta chains. To control for contamination, each cDNA library was double barcoded with a SMART-Mk sample barcode plus Illumina barcodes. Two successive PCR steps introduced TruSeq adapter sequences along with Illumina sample barcodes. Sequencing of the TCR alpha and beta cDNA libraries was done on the Illumina HiSeq platform using custom primers. The authors' pipeline ran thus. Unique molecular identifiers were extracted from raw reads with MiGEC, and CDR3 positions were determined with MiXCR. Recombination models were inferred per individual with the repgenHMM and IGoR tools using an EM algorithm. Shared clonotype analysis was performed with the tcR package in R, normalizing sharing by the product of cloneset sizes. Out-of-frame nonproductive sequences were analyzed to study raw recombination free of thymic and clonal selection effects. Using fastp at Q25 and MiXCR, TCRdb reprocessed the public reads and kept productive beta chains. Each record represents a unique CDR3 protein, reported with the most common genes and DNA among its rows. None of the V and J calls come from the authors' own analysis; TCRdb made them. The sample contains 1.5 million to 2 million distinct CDR3 sequences, about 32% of them found a single time. About 0.27% of the sample comes from the top ten.

The germline V gene specifies ENHRY as CDR1 and SYGVKD as CDR2. The germline V end is reduced by 10 bases and the J end by 3 bases; junction bases left unmatched: 7. The cysteine opens and the phenylalanine closes a CDR3 of 14 amino acids. Solely the CDR3 DNA is kept, with 42 bases framed from the first base. This clonotype was seen only a few times. What antigen it recognizes has not been identified. Base quality data are lacking; no much larger clone is found one base away. Input material: cord blood. This receptor was taken from a newborn girl in good health. The V and J genes are TRBV10-3 and TRBJ2-7; TRBD2 matches 12 bases in the middle. The sequenced DNA: TGTGCCAGCAAACTAGCGGGGGGTTACTACGAGCAGTACTTC. Its protein reads: CASKLAGGYYEQYF.